The 8 T cell receptor beta chains presented below share a single source sample, sequenced in a study of T-cell memory formation after mild COVID-19 (dated by TCRdb to 2020 to 2023). Libraries were constructed by 5' RACE. The data were produced on an Illumina NovaSeq 6000. The raw public reads went through TCRdb reprocessing: fastp at Q25, MiXCR clone calling, in-frame beta chains kept. All rows with the same CDR3 protein become a single entry with the most common DNA and genes. This sample comprises hundreds of thousands of distinct CDR3 sequences, around 28% of them detected only once. About 14% of the sample is in the top ten clones. Sequencing was performed on PBMCs or a T cell subset sorted from them (not recorded which). The source of these receptors is an adult woman who had mild COVID-19 (a few samples of this study predate the infection). The sample titles of this study are shuffled in the database, so cell type and time point are left out; the donor was told from shared clones.

This clonotype was counted a few times. The chain has TRBV20-1 and TRBJ2-7, with a possible D match to TRBD1 (6 bases). The V gene lost 6 bases and the J gene lost 3 bases, with 15 bases spanning the gap. Germline V gene lookup returns CDR1 DFQATT and CDR2 SNEGSKA (reference sequence). This CDR3 region has 13 residues. The DNA for the CDR3 is TGCAGTGCCCCACCACAGGGTTACTACGAGCAGTACTTC. Its protein product is CSAPPQGYYEQYF.

V usage is TRBV11-3 and J usage is TRBJ2-3; no clear D. The V end was cut by 2 bases, the J end by 2 bases, with 11 bases between. This CDR3 is 15 amino acids long. Germline V CDR1 and CDR2: SGHNT, YENEEA. CDR3 nucleotides: TGTGCCAGCAGCTTACACTCGTTGAACACAGATACGCAGTATTTT. It translates to CASSLHSLNTDTQYF.

This clonotype was observed a few times. The rearrangement links TRBV2 to TRBJ2-7; no clear D gene. Germline V CDR1 and CDR2: SNHLY, FYNNEI. V was clipped by 8 bases and J by 4 bases, with 15 bases between them. This CDR3 comprises 13 residues. Here the CDR3 DNA reads TGTGCCAGCGAGTCGCAGCTAGGGTACGAGCAGTACTTC. Its protein product is CASESQLGYEQYF.

This clonotype was observed many times. This sequence joins TRBV7-2 and TRBJ2-5, with D possibly called TRBD1 or TRBD2 (5 bases each). V was trimmed by 0 bases and J by 5 bases, leaving 10 bases between them. Germline lookup yields CDR1 SGHTA and CDR2 FQGNSA. The CDR3 has 14 amino acids. The CDR3 sequence is CASSLAGVGETQYF. In nucleotides, the CDR3 is TGTGCCAGCAGCTTAGCGGGGGTTGGGGAGACCCAGTACTTC.

This chain links TRBV12-3 or TRBV12-4 with TRBJ1-2; D gene ambiguous. The V end lost 3 bases, the J end lost 4 bases, and 9 bases lay between the germline ends. The CDR3 covers 13 residues. The CDR3, as DNA: TGTGCCAGCAGTTTGAGGCAGTTCTATGGCTACACCTTC. This encodes CASSLRQFYGYTF.

This clonotype has more than one count but fewer than ten. The chain couples TRBV20-1 to TRBJ2-1; possible D gene TRBD2, 6 bases. The CDR3 totals 15 residues. Trimming left V 5 bases short and J 5 bases short, with 19 bases between. Germline CDR1 DFQATT, CDR2 SNEGSKA (reference sequence). Here the CDR3 reads CSAPTRGGGNNEQFF. DNA for the CDR3: TGCAGTGCTCCCACTAGGGGAGGAGGGAACAATGAGCAGTTCTTC.

The V and J genes are TRBV5-1 and TRBJ2-7; 10 bases are shared with TRBD1. V shed 0 bases, J shed 1 base, and the junction held 1 base outside the gene matches. The CDR3 has 15 amino acids. From germline, CDR1 is SGHRS and CDR2 YFSETQ. CDR3 protein: CASSLGDRGSYEQYF. Here the CDR3 DNA reads TGCGCCAGCAGCTTGGGGGACAGGGGATCCTACGAGCAGTACTTC.

The chain is built from TRBV25-1 and TRBJ1-5; no definite D call. Trimming took 4 bases from V and 0 from J, leaving 7 bases between them. This CDR3 has 14 residues. The germline gives CDR1 MGHDK, CDR2 SYGVNS. CDR3 in DNA: TGTGCCAGCAGTGGGAGACTTAGCAATCAGCCCCAGCATTTT. It translates to CASSGRLSNQPQHF.